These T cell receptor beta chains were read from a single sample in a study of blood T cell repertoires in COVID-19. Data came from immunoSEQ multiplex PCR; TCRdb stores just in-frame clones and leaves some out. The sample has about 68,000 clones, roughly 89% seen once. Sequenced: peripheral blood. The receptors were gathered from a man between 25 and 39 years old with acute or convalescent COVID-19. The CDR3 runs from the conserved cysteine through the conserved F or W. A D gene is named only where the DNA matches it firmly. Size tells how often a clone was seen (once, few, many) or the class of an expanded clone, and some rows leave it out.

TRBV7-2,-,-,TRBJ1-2,CASSLGQNYGYTF,TGTGCCAGCAGCTTAGGTCAGAACTATGGCTACACCTTC
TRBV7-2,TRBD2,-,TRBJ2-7,CASSLGGLAGGEQYF,TGTGCCAGCAGCTTAGGGGGACTAGCGGGAGGGGAGCAGTACTTC
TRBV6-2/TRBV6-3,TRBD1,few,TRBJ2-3,CASSWDSFNTQYF,TGTGCCAGCAGTTGGGACAGCTTCAATACGCAGTATTTT
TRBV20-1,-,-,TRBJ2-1,CSAGAWEQFF,TGCAGTGCTGGGGCATGGGAGCAGTTCTTC
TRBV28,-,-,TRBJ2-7,CASSPGDTYYEQYF,TGTGCCAGCAGTCCTGGGGACACGTACTACGAGCAGTACTTC
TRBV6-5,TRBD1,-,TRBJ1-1,CAIARSGGTNTEAFF,TGTGCCATCGCACGATCAGGGGGCACGAACACTGAAGCTTTCTTT
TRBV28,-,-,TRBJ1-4,CASRLRRATNEKLFF,TGTGCCAGCCGGTTAAGGAGGGCAACTAATGAAAAACTGTTTTTT
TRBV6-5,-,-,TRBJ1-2,CASSPLDLDYGYTF,TGTGCCAGCAGCCCCTTAGATTTGGACTATGGCTACACCTTC
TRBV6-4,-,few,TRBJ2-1,CASSASANNEQFF,TGTGCCAGCAGCGCTAGCGCCAACAATGAGCAGTTCTTC
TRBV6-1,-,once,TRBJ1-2,CASSDATSYGYTF,TGTGCCAGCAGTGATGCTACCTCCTATGGCTACACCTTC
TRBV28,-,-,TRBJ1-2,CASISYLGYGYTF,TGTGCCAGCATTAGCTATCTTGGATATGGCTACACCTTC
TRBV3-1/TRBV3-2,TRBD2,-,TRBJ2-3,CASSLGGRTDTQYF,TGTGCCAGCAGCCTGGGCGGGAGGACTGATACGCAGTATTTT
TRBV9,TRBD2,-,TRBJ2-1,CASSLTLAGAGNEQFF,TGTGCCAGCAGCTTAACACTAGCGGGAGCAGGGAATGAGCAGTTCTTC
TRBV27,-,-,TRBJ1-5,CASGNSNQPQHF,TGTGCCAGCGGCAATAGCAATCAGCCCCAGCATTTT
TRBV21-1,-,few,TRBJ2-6,CAGPPGQIISGANVLTF,TGTGCCGGTCCCCCGGGACAGATAATCTCTGGGGCCAACGTCCTGACTTTC